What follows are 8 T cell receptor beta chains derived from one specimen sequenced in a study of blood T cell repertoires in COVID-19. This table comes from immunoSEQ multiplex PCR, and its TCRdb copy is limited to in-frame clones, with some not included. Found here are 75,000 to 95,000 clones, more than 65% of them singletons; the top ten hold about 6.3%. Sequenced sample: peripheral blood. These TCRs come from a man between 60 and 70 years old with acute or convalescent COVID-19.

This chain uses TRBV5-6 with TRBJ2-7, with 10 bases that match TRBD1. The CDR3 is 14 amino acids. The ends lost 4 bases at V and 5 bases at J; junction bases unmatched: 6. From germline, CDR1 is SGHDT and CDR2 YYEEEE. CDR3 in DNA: TGTGCCAGCAGCCAAGGACAGGGGGTTCACGAGCAGTACTTC. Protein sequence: CASSQGQGVHEQYF.

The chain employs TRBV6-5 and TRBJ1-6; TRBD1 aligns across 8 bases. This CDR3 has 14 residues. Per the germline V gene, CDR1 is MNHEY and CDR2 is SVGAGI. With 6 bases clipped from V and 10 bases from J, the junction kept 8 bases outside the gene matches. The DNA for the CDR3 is TGTGCCAGCAGAATACAGGGGGGAACGTCACCCCTCCACTTT. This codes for CASRIQGGTSPLHF.

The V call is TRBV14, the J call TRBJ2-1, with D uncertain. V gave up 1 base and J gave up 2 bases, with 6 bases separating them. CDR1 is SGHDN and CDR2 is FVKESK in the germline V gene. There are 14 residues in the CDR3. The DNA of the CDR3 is TGTGCCAGCAGCCAAGTGGCAGCCTACAATGAGCAGTTCTTC. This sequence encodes CASSQVAAYNEQFF.

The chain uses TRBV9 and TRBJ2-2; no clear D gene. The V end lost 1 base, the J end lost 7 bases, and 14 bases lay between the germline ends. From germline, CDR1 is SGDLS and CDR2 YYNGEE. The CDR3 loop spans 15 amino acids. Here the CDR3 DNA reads TGTGCCAGCAGCGTATCCGGGTTAAGGAGCGGGGAGCTGTTTTTT. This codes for CASSVSGLRSGELFF.

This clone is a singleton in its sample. Here the CDR3 reads CASSHSNTEAFF. For the CDR3, the DNA is TGTGCCAGCAGCCATTCAAACACTGAAGCTTTCTTT. The gene calls are TRBV2 and TRBJ1-1; D is ambiguous. This CDR3 contains 12 residues. Germline CDR1 SNHLY, CDR2 FYNNEI. With 6 bases removed from V and 2 bases from J, the gap between germline ends came to 7 bases.

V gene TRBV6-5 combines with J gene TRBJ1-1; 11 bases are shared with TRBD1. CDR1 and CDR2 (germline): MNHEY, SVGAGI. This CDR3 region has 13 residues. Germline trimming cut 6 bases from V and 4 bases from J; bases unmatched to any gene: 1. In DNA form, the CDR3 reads TGTGCCAGCAGGGGACAGGGGGGCACTGAAGCTTTCTTT. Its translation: CASRGQGGTEAFF.

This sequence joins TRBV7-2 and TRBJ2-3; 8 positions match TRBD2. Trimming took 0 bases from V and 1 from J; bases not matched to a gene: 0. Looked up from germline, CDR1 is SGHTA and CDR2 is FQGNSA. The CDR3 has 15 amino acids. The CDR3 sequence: CASSLARGGTDTQYF. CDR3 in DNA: TGTGCCAGCAGCTTAGCGCGGGGGGGCACAGATACGCAGTATTTT. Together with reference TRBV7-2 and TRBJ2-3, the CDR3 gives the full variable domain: GAGVSQSPSNKVTEKGKDVELRCDPISGHTALYWYRQSLGQGLEFLIYFQGNSAPDKSGLPSDRFSAERTGGSVSTLTIQRTQQEDSAVYLCASSLARGGTDTQYFGPGTRLTVL.

The CDR3 nucleotides read TGTGCCAGCAGAGGACAGGAAAGCTCCTATAATTCACCCCTCCACTTT. Protein product: CASRGQESSYNSPLHF. The chain combines TRBV2 with TRBJ1-6, with 7 bases matching TRBD1. The V and J ends lost 6 bases and 0 bases, in that order; junction bases with no gene match: 5. The CDR3 is 16 amino acids. Germline values: CDR1 SNHLY, CDR2 FYNNEI.